This entry features one T cell receptor (beta chain) sequence. Its antigen remains unidentified. These data originate in a study of response to subunit inactivated influenza vaccine. Overall study results and limits: A suggestion made by the authors is that each seasonal influenza vaccination recruits few new T cells.

MiXCR was run by TCRdb on the RT-PCR reads, yielding one entry per CDR3 protein. The table lists around 300,000 distinct CDR3 sequences, approximately 20% of them singletons. The germline V gene encodes CDR1 MDHEN and CDR2 SYDVKM. V lost 4 bases, J lost 15 bases, and 7 bases stayed unmatched. The length of the CDR3 is 12 residues. Sequencing was performed on PBMCs from blood, taken less than 22 months after vaccination. The receptor was isolated from a man between 45 and 75 years old who received an inactivated influenza vaccine. This rearrangement joins TRBV28 to TRBJ2-4, with TRBD1 identical over 9 bases. CDR3 in amino acids: CASSSTGGPVYF. CDR3 sequence (DNA): TGTGCCAGCAGTTCGACAGGGGGTCCAGTGTACTTC.